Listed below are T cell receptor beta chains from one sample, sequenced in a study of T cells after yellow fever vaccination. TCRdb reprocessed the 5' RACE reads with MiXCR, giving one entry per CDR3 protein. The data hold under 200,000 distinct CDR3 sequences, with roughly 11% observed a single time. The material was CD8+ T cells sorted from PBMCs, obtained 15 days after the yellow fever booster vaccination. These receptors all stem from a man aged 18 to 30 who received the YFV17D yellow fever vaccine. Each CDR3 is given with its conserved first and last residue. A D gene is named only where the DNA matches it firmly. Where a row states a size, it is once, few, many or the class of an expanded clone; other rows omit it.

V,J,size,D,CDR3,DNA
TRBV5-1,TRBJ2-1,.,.,CASSLGQGEDEQFF,TGCGCCAGCAGCTTGGGGCAGGGGGAGGATGAGCAGTTCTTC
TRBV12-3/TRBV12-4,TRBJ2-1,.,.,CASSFELGNEQFF,TGTGCCAGCAGTTTTGAGCTTGGTAATGAGCAGTTCTTC
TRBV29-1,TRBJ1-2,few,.,CSVRSGNYGYTF,TGCAGCGTTCGGTCCGGTAACTATGGCTACACCTTC
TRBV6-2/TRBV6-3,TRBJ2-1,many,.,CASSYRENNEQFF,TGTGCCAGCAGTTACAGGGAAAACAATGAGCAGTTCTTC
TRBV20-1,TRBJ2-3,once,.,CSARGPQLGIDTQYF,TGCAGTGCTAGGGGTCCCCAGCTCGGAATAGATACGCAGTATTTT
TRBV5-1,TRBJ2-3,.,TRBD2,CASSSLAGESSSTDTQYF,TGCGCCAGCAGCTCTCTAGCGGGGGAGAGCTCTAGCACAGATACGCAGTATTTT
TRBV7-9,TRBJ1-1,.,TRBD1,CASSIRQGIFAFF,TGTGCCAGCAGCATCCGACAGGGTATATTTGCTTTCTTT
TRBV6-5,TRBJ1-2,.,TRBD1,CASSYSGTGVAGYTF,TGTGCCAGCAGTTACTCCGGGACAGGGGTGGCTGGCTACACCTTC
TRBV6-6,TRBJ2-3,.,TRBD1,CASSYWTGFTDTQYF,TGTGCCAGCAGTTACTGGACAGGTTTCACAGATACGCAGTATTTT
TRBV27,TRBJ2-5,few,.,CASSFSGGEETQYF,TGTGCCAGCAGTTTTTCAGGGGGGGAAGAGACCCAGTACTTC
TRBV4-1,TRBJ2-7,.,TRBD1,CASSHRTGGSYEQYF,TGCGCCAGCAGCCACCGGACAGGGGGGTCCTACGAGCAGTACTTC
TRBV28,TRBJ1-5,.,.,CASRWRTYSNQPQHF,TGTGCCAGCAGATGGAGGACCTATAGCAATCAGCCCCAGCATTTT
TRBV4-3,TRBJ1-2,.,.,CASSHGSNYGYTF,TGCGCCAGCAGCCACGGCAGTAACTATGGCTACACCTTC
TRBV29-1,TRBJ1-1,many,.,CSVDGLGLGAFF,TGCAGCGTTGATGGCCTGGGCCTTGGAGCTTTCTTT
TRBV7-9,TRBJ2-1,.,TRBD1,CASRGDRVVSYNEQFF,TGTGCCAGCAGGGGAGACAGGGTGGTTTCCTACAATGAGCAGTTCTTC
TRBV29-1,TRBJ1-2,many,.,CSAEGENNYGYTF,TGCAGCGCCGAAGGGGAGAATAACTATGGCTACACCTTC
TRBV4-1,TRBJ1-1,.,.,CASSQPMGGRNTEAFF,TGCGCCAGCAGCCAACCGATGGGGGGTAGGAACACTGAAGCTTTCTTT
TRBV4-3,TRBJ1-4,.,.,CASSQDNAYNEKLFF,TGCGCCAGCAGCCAAGATAATGCGTATAATGAAAAACTGTTTTTT
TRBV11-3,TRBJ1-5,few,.,CASSLPQPQHF,TGTGCCAGCAGCCTCCCCCAGCCCCAGCATTTT
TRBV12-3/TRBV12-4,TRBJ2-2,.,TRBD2,CASTSWMEGRALSGELFF,TGTGCCAGCACCTCATGGATGGAGGGGAGGGCGCTTAGCGGGGAGCTGTTTTTT
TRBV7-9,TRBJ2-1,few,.,CASSPSKGVGEQFF,TGTGCCAGCAGCCCAAGCAAGGGGGTTGGCGAGCAGTTCTTC
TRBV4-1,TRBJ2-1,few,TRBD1,CASSQGDRIYNEQFF,TGCGCCAGCAGCCAAGGGGACAGGATTTACAATGAGCAGTTCTTC
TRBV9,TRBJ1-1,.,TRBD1,CASSPRTGNTEAFF,TGTGCCAGCAGCCCGAGGACAGGGAACACTGAAGCTTTCTTT
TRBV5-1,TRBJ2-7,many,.,CASRNEARSYEQYF,TGCGCCAGCAGGAATGAGGCGCGCTCCTACGAGCAGTACTTC
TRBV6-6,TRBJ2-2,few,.,CASSYLASVSGELFF,TGTGCCAGCAGTTACTTGGCTAGCGTCTCCGGGGAGCTGTTTTTT
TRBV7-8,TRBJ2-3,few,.,CASSLGWDTQYF,TGTGCCAGCAGCCTAGGTTGGGATACGCAGTATTTT
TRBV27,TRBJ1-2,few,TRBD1,CATGQGKGYTF,TGTGCCACCGGACAGGGTAAAGGCTACACCTTC
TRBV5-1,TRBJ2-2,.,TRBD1,CASSYWTGENTGELFF,TGCGCCAGCAGCTACTGGACAGGGGAGAACACCGGGGAGCTGTTTTTT
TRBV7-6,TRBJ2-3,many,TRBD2,CASSPILGTSGSDTQYF,TGTGCCAGCAGCCCCATCCTCGGGACTAGTGGATCAGATACGCAGTATTTT
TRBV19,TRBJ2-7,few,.,CASSPRGAGREQYF,TGTGCCAGTAGTCCTCGCGGGGCCGGACGCGAGCAGTACTTC
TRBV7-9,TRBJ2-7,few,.,CASSQIYEQYF,TGTGCCAGCAGCCAGATATACGAGCAGTACTTC
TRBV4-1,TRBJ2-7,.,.,CASSLRGGSYEQYF,TGCGCCAGCAGCCTTAGAGGGGGTAGCTACGAGCAGTACTTC
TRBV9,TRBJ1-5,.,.,CASGPGYSNQPQHF,TGTGCCAGCGGCCCAGGTTATAGCAATCAGCCCCAGCATTTT
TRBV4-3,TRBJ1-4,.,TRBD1,CASSQGDRLNEKLFF,TGCGCCAGCAGCCAAGGGGACAGGCTTAATGAAAAACTGTTTTTT
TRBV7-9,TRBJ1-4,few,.,CASSFLDPNEKLFF,TGTGCCAGCAGCTTTCTCGACCCTAATGAAAAACTGTTTTTT
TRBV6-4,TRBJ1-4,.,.,CASGKGKREKLFF,TGTGCCAGCGGGAAGGGTAAACGGGAAAAACTGTTTTTT
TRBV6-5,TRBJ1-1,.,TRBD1,CASSKGTAALNTEAFF,TGTGCCAGCAGTAAAGGGACAGCGGCCCTGAACACTGAAGCTTTCTTT
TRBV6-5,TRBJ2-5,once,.,CASSYSSQSEQETQYF,TGTGCCAGCAGTTACTCGAGTCAGTCAGAGCAAGAGACCCAGTACTTC
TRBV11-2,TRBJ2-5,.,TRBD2,CASRPLPGLAGQETQYF,TGTGCCAGCAGACCTCTCCCGGGACTAGCGGGCCAAGAGACCCAGTACTTC
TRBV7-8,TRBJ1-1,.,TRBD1,CASSLKGGYTEAFF,TGTGCCAGCAGCTTAAAAGGGGGCTATACTGAAGCTTTCTTT
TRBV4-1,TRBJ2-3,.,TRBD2,CASSQDLGLAGGLRDTQYF,TGCGCCAGCAGCCAAGATTTGGGACTAGCGGGGGGACTTCGGGATACGCAGTATTTT
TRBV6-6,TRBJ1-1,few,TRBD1,CASRYRGQNTEAFF,TGTGCCAGCAGGTACAGGGGGCAGAACACTGAAGCTTTCTTT
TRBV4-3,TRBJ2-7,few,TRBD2,CASSQAGRNYEQYF,TGCGCCAGCAGCCAAGCCGGGAGGAACTACGAGCAGTACTTC
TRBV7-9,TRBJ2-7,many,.,CASSLGGPGIYEQYF,TGTGCCAGCAGCCTTGGGGGACCGGGGATCTACGAGCAGTACTTC
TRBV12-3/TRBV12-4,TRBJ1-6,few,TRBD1,CASSQTGIGYSPLHF,TGTGCCAGCAGTCAGACAGGGATTGGGTATTCACCCCTCCACTTT
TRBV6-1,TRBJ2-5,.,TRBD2,CASSEVGGNQETQYF,TGTGCCAGCAGTGAGGTCGGGGGGAATCAAGAGACCCAGTACTTC
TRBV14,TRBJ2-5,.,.,CASSHRKQETQYF,TGTGCCAGCAGCCACCGAAAGCAAGAGACCCAGTACTTC
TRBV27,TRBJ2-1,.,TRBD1,CASSLLSVGGQDEQFF,TGTGCCAGCAGTTTATTAAGCGTGGGTGGACAGGATGAGCAGTTCTTC
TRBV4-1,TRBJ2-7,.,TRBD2,CASSQSGTSGFDEQYF,TGCGCCAGCAGCCAGTCAGGGACTAGCGGGTTCGACGAGCAGTACTTC
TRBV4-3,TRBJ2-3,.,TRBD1,CASSQEPGTASTDTQYF,TGCGCCAGCAGCCAAGAACCCGGGACAGCTAGCACAGATACGCAGTATTTT